One and the same sample provided the 27 T cell receptor beta chains below, sequenced in a study of blood T cells in healthy people across ages. A second PCR, run for about 7 to 11 cycles, used a sample-barcoded 5' primer plus a J-beta primer mix. TCRdb called the 5' RACE reads again in MiXCR, with one record for every CDR3 protein. The table records roughly 800,000 distinct CDR3 sequences, around half of them present only once. The sequenced material came from blood. The source is a man older than 75 in good health.

This clonotype occurred a few times. The gene calls are TRBV24-1 and TRBJ2-5; 11 nucleotides agree with TRBD2. Germline values: CDR1 KGHDR, CDR2 SFDVKD. This CDR3 contains 17 residues. The junction had 11 bases not matched to a gene; V was cut back by 4 bases and J by 5 bases. The CDR3 DNA follows: TGTGCCACCAGTGACAAGACTAGCGGGATCCTCAGGGAGACCCAGTACTTC. Its translation is CATSDKTSGILRETQYF.

The chain employs TRBV20-1 and TRBJ1-1, with 7 bases lining up with TRBD1. The CDR3 spans 13 residues. Germline V gene sequence: CDR1 DFQATT, CDR2 SNEGSKA (reference sequence). The CDR3 DNA is TGCAGCCAAAGGGGGACAGAGTACACTGAAGCTTTCTTT. It specifies CSQRGTEYTEAFF.

This clonotype occurred a few times. The chain has TRBV11-2 and TRBJ2-7; 10 bases are shared with TRBD1. The CDR3 contains 17 residues. CDR1 is SGHAT, CDR2 FQNNGV, per germline. V trimming: 1 base; J trimming: 2 bases; junction bases outside the gene matches: 8. As DNA, the CDR3 is TGTGCCAGCAGCTTAGTGGGGACAGGGGTCAACGCCTACGAGCAGTACTTC. This gives the protein CASSLVGTGVNAYEQYF.

The chain combines TRBV4-3 with TRBJ2-1; D unresolved. CDR1 LGHNA and CDR2 YSLEER come from the germline V gene. Trimming pared 0 bases from V and 10 bases from J, leaving 10 bases between. The CDR3 covers 13 residues. The CDR3 DNA sequence: TGCGCCAGCAGCCAAGAAGGGTGGGAAGAGCAGTTCTTC. Translated, it gives CASSQEGWEEQFF.

This clonotype has just a few counts. This rearrangement joins TRBV29-1 to TRBJ1-2, with TRBD1 as a possible D gene (6 bases). The CDR3 is made up of 15 amino acids. The germline V and J ends were trimmed by 5 bases and 4 bases, with 20 bases remaining between them. Per the germline V gene, CDR1 is SQVTM and CDR2 is ANQGSEA. Here the CDR3 DNA reads TGCAGCGTTCTCTACCAGGGGATTGATTTCTATGGCTACACCTTC. This sequence encodes CSVLYQGIDFYGYTF.

This clonotype showed up just once. V gene TRBV5-6 combines with J gene TRBJ1-4; D is unresolved. V was cut by 1 base and J by 0 bases, with 16 bases left in between. Germline V lookup: CDR1 SGHDT, CDR2 YYEEEE. The length of the CDR3 is 18 residues. This CDR3 reads CASSLWATLGATNEKLFF. In DNA, the CDR3 is TGTGCCAGCAGCTTGTGGGCCACACTGGGTGCAACTAATGAAAAACTGTTTTTT.

This clonotype has ten or more counts. The chain carries TRBV4-1 and TRBJ2-3; no firm D call. The ends were cut back, 0 bases at V and 14 bases at J, with 15 bases in the middle. The germline gives CDR1 MGHRA, CDR2 YSYEKL. The CDR3 is 13 amino acids. The CDR3 is CASSQDRTARAYF. In nucleotides, the CDR3 is TGCGCCAGCAGCCAAGATAGAACAGCTAGAGCGTATTTT.

The chain carries TRBV6-1 and TRBJ2-5; maybe TRBD1 (6 bases). The length of the CDR3 is 13 residues. V lost 7 bases to trimming and J lost 1 base, with 10 bases between them. Germline V gives CDR1 MNHNS, CDR2 SASEGT. The CDR3 DNA follows: TGTGCCAGCAAGGCGACAGGCCAAGAGACCCAGTACTTC. Translation: CASKATGQETQYF.

In this sample, this clonotype turned up a few times. The chain couples TRBV7-2 to TRBJ2-3, with D tentatively TRBD2 (5 bases). The germline V gene encodes CDR1 SGHTA and CDR2 FQGNSA. CDR3 length: 12 amino acids. The ends were cut back, 6 bases at V and 4 bases at J, with 8 bases in the middle. The CDR3 DNA sequence: TGTGCCAGCAGTACGAGGGCAGATACGCAGTATTTT. This translates into CASSTRADTQYF.

The chain carries TRBV11-2 and TRBJ2-6; D is unclear. V lost 3 bases to trimming and J lost 3 bases, with 15 bases between them. Looked up from germline, CDR1 is SGHAT and CDR2 is FQNNGV. This CDR3 is built from 17 residues. The DNA of the CDR3 is TGTGCCAGCAGCTTGGGCCTAGTTTCCTATGGGGCCAACGTCCTGACTTTC. Protein sequence: CASSLGLVSYGANVLTF.

This clonotype was seen a handful of times. The chain links TRBV5-1 to TRBJ2-1; 14 bases agree with TRBD2. The CDR3 loop spans 18 amino acids. The V segment lost 3 bases and the J segment 2 bases; nucleotides outside the gene matches: 7. Germline V gene sequence: CDR1 SGHRS, CDR2 YFSETQ. This CDR3 reads CASSYRGTSGSPYNEQFF. The CDR3 DNA sequence: TGCGCCAGCAGCTACCGAGGGACTAGCGGGAGCCCCTACAATGAGCAGTTCTTC.

The rearrangement uses TRBV5-8 and TRBJ2-3, with 8 bases identical to TRBD2. After removal of 3 bases from V and 14 bases from J, the junction contained 29 bases not matched to a gene. The CDR3 loop spans 19 amino acids. The germline V gene has CDR1 SGHTS and CDR2 YDEGEE. This CDR3 is CASSSPSGSGMLGHRDAYF. CDR3 sequence (DNA): TGTGCCAGCAGCTCCCCCAGCGGGAGCGGGATGTTGGGGCACAGAGACGCGTATTTT.

This clonotype appeared many times. V is TRBV6-6 and J is TRBJ2-7, with D perhaps given as TRBD1 or TRBD2 (5 bases each). The CDR3 has 11 residues. V dropped 6 bases and J dropped 9 bases, with 12 bases sitting between them. Germline lookup yields CDR1 MNHNY and CDR2 SVGAGI (reference sequence). DNA for the CDR3: TGTGCCAGCAGCGGGACCACCGGGCAGTACTTC. Its protein is CASSGTTGQYF.

This chain links TRBV5-4 with TRBJ2-5, with TRBD1 matching 7 bases. The length of the CDR3 is 17 residues. The germline V gene encodes CDR1 SGHNT and CDR2 YYREEE (reference sequence). V trimming: 1 base; J trimming: 2 bases; junction bases outside the gene matches: 11. The CDR3 spells CASSLPQGPPRQETQYF. The CDR3 DNA reads as TGTGCCAGCAGCTTGCCACAGGGGCCGCCTCGACAAGAGACCCAGTACTTC.

The rearrangement joins TRBV9 to TRBJ1-6, with no clear D. Germline V lookup: CDR1 SGDLS, CDR2 YYNGEE. Trimming stripped 3 bases from V and 8 bases from J, with 15 bases between. This CDR3 spans 15 amino acids. CDR3 residues: CASSGGGFVYSPLHF. CDR3 nucleotide sequence: TGTGCCAGCAGCGGGGGAGGTTTCGTTTATTCACCCCTCCACTTT.

The J gene is TRBJ2-7, the V gene TRBV4-2; perhaps D is TRBD1 or TRBD2 (5 bases each). Per the germline V gene, CDR1 is LGHNA and CDR2 is YNFKEQ. The CDR3 runs to 12 residues. CDR3 residues: CGSGTSSYEQYF. The CDR3 DNA sequence: TGTGGCTCGGGGACGTCCTCCTACGAGCAGTACTTC.

This clonotype was seen more than once but under ten times. The chain uses TRBV29-1 and TRBJ2-7; TRBD2 agrees at 11 bases. J gave up 1 base and V 7 bases, and 3 bases lay outside the gene matches. The germline V gene has CDR1 SQVTM and CDR2 ANQGSEA. The CDR3 runs 13 residues. The CDR3 is CSARLAGSYEQYF. The DNA for the CDR3 is TGCAGCGCCCGACTAGCGGGGTCCTACGAGCAGTACTTC.

For this clonotype: This may stem from a read error, because a much larger clone lies one nucleotide away. This chain connects TRBV7-6 to TRBJ2-1, with TRBD2 as a possible D gene (5 bases). The J call may be incorrect, as the DNA end agrees better with TRBJ2-7. Germline V gene sequence: CDR1 SGHVS, CDR2 FNYEAQ. The CDR3 is 18 amino acids. As DNA, the CDR3 is TGTGCCAGCAGCCCTAGTGAGGGATTCTTGAGCTCCTACAATGAGCAGTACTTC. It is translated as CASSPSEGFLSSYNEQYF.

V is TRBV10-3 and J is TRBJ1-2, with 7 bases lining up with TRBD1. V shed 3 bases and J 2 bases; nucleotides not matched to a gene: 0. The CDR3 is 13 amino acids. In germline, CDR1 is ENHRY, CDR2 SYGVKD. The CDR3 DNA sequence: TGTGCCATCAGTGAAGGGGGCAACTATGGCTACACCTTC. This sequence encodes CAISEGGNYGYTF.

This clonotype appeared a few times. The J gene is TRBJ2-1, the V gene TRBV6-6, with D possibly being TRBD1 (5 bases). In germline, CDR1 is MNHNY, CDR2 SVGAGI (reference sequence). The V gene lost 6 bases and the J gene lost 14 bases, with 17 bases spanning the gap. This CDR3 spans 12 amino acids. CDR3 nucleotides: TGTGCCAGCAGCCCGATTGGCAGGGAAAAGTTCTTC. This sequence encodes CASSPIGREKFF.

V usage is TRBV5-1 and J usage is TRBJ2-1, with D uncertain. The CDR3 is made up of 15 amino acids. V was shortened by 6 bases and J by 0 bases, with 13 bases between the two germline ends. Germline CDR1 SGHRS, CDR2 YFSETQ. The CDR3 coding sequence is TGCGCCAGCAACCCTGACGAAGGCTCCTACAATGAGCAGTTCTTC. Residues: CASNPDEGSYNEQFF.

This clonotype was counted between two and nine times. This chain joins TRBV28 and TRBJ2-4; D remains unclear. The J call may be mistaken, given a closer DNA end match to TRBJ2-7. The germline V gene encodes CDR1 MDHEN and CDR2 SYDVKM. The CDR3 runs 14 residues. The CDR3: CASSLGKPRYEQYF. The CDR3 region has the DNA TGTGCCAGCAGTTTAGGAAAACCGAGGTACGAGCAGTACTTC.

The chain recombines TRBV20-1 with TRBJ2-3, with 9 bases matching TRBD2. Germline CDR1 and CDR2: DFQATT and SNEGSKA (reference sequence). This CDR3 spans 14 amino acids. The V gene end was trimmed by 6 bases and the J gene end by 3 bases; junction bases not matched to a gene: 7. CDR3 in DNA: TGCAGTGCACAAGATCTAGCGGGAACAGATACGCAGTATTTT. This sequence encodes CSAQDLAGTDTQYF.

This clonotype was detected a few times. The chain links TRBV2 to TRBJ2-6; D perhaps matches TRBD1 (6 bases). The CDR3 length is 16 residues. The germline gives CDR1 SNHLY, CDR2 FYNNEI. The ends were cut back, 5 bases at V and 2 bases at J, with 13 bases in the middle. The CDR3 DNA reads TGTGCCAGCAGTTCACAGGGTCTTCCTGGGGCCAACGTCCTGACTTTC. This codes for CASSSQGLPGANVLTF.

The chain recombines TRBV7-3 with TRBJ2-1; 14 bases are a match to TRBD2. CDR1 is SGHTA and CDR2 is FQGTGA in the germline V gene. V lost 4 bases and J lost 15; bases outside the gene matches: 5. The length of the CDR3 is 13 residues. CDR3 in DNA: TGTGCCAGCAGCTCGGGACTAGCGGGAGCATTGTTCTTC. It is translated as CASSSGLAGALFF.

The chain combines TRBV2 with TRBJ2-3, with D possibly TRBD2 on 5 matching bases. Germline-derived CDR1 and CDR2 are SNHLY and FYNNEI. The CDR3 is 15 amino acids. The V end lost 7 bases, the J end lost 2 bases, and 16 bases lay between the germline ends. The DNA for the CDR3 is TGTGCCAGCAAGGGCAGACGACTAAACACAGATACGCAGTATTTT. It encodes CASKGRRLNTDTQYF.

This clonotype was picked up a small number of times. V and J are TRBV10-3 and TRBJ1-4, with D tentatively TRBD1 (5 bases). Per germline, CDR1 ENHRY and CDR2 SYGVKD. This CDR3 contains 13 residues. Trimming pared 11 bases from V and 4 bases from J, leaving 14 bases between. The CDR3 spells CAAAAGVNEKLFF. The CDR3 DNA reads TGTGCCGCCGCGGCGGGGGTTAATGAAAAACTGTTTTTT.